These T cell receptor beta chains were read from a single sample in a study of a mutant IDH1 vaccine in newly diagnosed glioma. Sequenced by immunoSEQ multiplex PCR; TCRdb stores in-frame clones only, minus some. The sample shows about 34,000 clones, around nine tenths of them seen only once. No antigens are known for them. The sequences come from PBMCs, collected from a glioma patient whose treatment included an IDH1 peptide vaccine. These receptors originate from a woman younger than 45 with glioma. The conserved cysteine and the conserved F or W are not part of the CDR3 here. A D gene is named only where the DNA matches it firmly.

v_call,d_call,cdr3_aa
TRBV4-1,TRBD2,ASSQIGLAGGTYEQY
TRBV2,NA,ASRRDSDTYGYT
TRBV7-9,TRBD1,ASSSDRAALDGYT
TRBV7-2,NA,ASSPQVSNQPQH
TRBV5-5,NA,ASTLQDSGNTIY
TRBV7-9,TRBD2,ASSPAGLAGNEQY
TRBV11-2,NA,ASSLREGANTIY
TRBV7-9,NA,ASSSTTGSARAF
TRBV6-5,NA,ASGFSWGKLF
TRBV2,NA,ASLIGRGWDTEAF
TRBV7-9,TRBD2,ASPPGGDLTGELF
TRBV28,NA,ASSLYRANTEAF
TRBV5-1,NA,ASSLEGTYNEQF
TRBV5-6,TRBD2,ASTIPGGDEDTQY
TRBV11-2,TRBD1,ASSPRRGTGRSDGYT
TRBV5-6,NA,ASSLVGSPNTEAF
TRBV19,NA,ASSIGGRWGETQY
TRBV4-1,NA,ASSQAVGRSNEKLF
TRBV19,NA,ASSIDLRGGNTEAF
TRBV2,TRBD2,ASRAASGGLYEQY
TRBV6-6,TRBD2,ASSYSSSGGAREQF
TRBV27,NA,ASGLGGGYTEAF
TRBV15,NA,ATSSSRTPSQPQH
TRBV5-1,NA,ASSLGQRQPQH
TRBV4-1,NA,ASSQPSGNYGYT
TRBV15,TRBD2,ATSRDFLRTSVPDTQY
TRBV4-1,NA,ASSQVRVGEKLF
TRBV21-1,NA,ASSKEGGTGYT
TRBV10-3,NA,AISESSGMTSAPYEQY
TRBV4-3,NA,ASSQAAYTEAF
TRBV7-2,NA,ASSLVGLSLTDTQY
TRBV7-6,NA,ASSLSGGPPLPYEQY
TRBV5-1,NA,ASSLFSYEQY
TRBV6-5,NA,ASSYSPAPGDNEQF